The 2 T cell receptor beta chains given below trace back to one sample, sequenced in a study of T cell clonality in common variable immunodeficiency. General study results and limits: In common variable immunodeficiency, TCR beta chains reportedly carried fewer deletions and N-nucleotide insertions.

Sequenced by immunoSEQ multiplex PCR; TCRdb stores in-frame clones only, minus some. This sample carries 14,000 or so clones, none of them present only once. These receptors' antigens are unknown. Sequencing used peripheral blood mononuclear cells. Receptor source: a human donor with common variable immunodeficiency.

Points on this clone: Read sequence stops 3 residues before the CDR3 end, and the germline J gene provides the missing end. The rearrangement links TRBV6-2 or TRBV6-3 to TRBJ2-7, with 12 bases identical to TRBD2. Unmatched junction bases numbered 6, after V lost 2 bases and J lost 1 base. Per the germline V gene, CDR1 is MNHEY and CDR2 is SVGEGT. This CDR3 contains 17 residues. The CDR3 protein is CASSYPILAGGSYEQYF. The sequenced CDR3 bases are TGTGCCAGCAGTTACCCGATACTAGCGGGGGGTTCCTACGAG.

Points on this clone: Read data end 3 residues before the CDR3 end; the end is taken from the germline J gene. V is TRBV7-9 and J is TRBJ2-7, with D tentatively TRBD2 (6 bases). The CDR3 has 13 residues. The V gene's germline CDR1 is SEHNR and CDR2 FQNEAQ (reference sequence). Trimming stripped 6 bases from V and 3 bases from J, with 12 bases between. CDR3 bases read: TGTGCCAGCAGTAACCACGGGGGCTACGAG. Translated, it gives CASSNHGGYE. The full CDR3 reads CASSNHGGYEQYF.